A single sample is the source of the 21 T cell receptor beta chains below, sequenced in a study of Graves' ophthalmopathy and Graves' hyperthyroidism. The TCR beta CDR3 regions underwent amplification from RNA transcripts. Second-round multiplex PCR followed a first-round RT-PCR using HTBI primers. TCRdb re-called the multiplex PCR reads through MiXCR, storing one row per CDR3 protein. Here the sample spans about 620,000 distinct CDR3 sequences, 20% to 25% being singletons. The sample was peripheral blood. Receptors were obtained from a woman in her late teens or twenties with stable Graves' hyperthyroidism. Some clones in this sample may be carry-over from other donors' samples.

This clonotype was observed at least ten times. The rearrangement links TRBV4-1 to TRBJ1-1, with unresolved D. The CDR3 contains 19 residues. V lost 3 bases and J lost 1, with 24 bases in between. Germline V gives CDR1 MGHRA, CDR2 YSYEKL. The CDR3 nucleotides are TGCGCCAGCAGCCATGTGGGTTTAGGGTCCCCCCCAAGGAACACTGAAGCTTTCTTT. Protein product: CASSHVGLGSPPRNTEAFF.

This clonotype was detected ten times or more. V gene TRBV6-1 combines with J gene TRBJ2-2; D is ambiguous. Between the trimmed V and J ends, which lost 10 bases and 6 bases, there was a span of 12 bases. This CDR3 has 12 residues. Germline V gene lookup returns CDR1 MNHNS and CDR2 SASEGT. In DNA form, the CDR3 reads TGTGCCAACAGCCCAGGACCCGGGGAGCTGTTTTTT. Its protein is CANSPGPGELFF.

This chain connects TRBV27 to TRBJ1-1; D might be TRBD1 (5 bases). Looked up from germline, CDR1 is MNHEY and CDR2 is SMNVEV (reference sequence). The CDR3 has 12 residues. V lost 8 bases and J 6 bases, leaving 13 bases between the germline ends. The CDR3 sequence is CASGGVGPEAFF. In DNA, the CDR3 is TGTGCCAGCGGGGGAGTGGGGCCTGAAGCTTTCTTT.

In this sample, this clonotype turned up many times. This sequence joins TRBV10-3 and TRBJ1-5, with D uncertain. Germline V CDR1 and CDR2: ENHRY, SYGVKD. CDR3 length: 14 residues. Between the trimmed V and J ends, which lost 2 bases and 3 bases, there was a span of 8 bases. The CDR3 loop is CAISELQVNQPQHF. As DNA, the CDR3 is TGTGCCATCAGTGAGCTTCAGGTCAATCAGCCCCAGCATTTT.

This clonotype showed up just a few times. The rearrangement links TRBV11-2 to TRBJ2-7; tentatively, D is TRBD1 (6 bases). The V end lost 1 base, the J end lost 5 bases, and 12 bases lay between the germline ends. Germline-derived CDR1 and CDR2 are SGHAT and FQNNGV. The CDR3 consists of 14 residues. CDR3 loop: CASSLGSGADEQYF. The CDR3 coding sequence is TGTGCCAGCAGCTTAGGATCAGGGGCCGACGAGCAGTACTTC.

This clonotype was seen repeatedly, ten times or more. The chain has TRBV28 and TRBJ2-7; D call uncertain. Trimming left V 3 bases short and J 3 bases short, with 12 bases between. The CDR3 contains 14 residues. The V gene's germline CDR1 is MDHEN and CDR2 SYDVKM. CDR3 DNA sequence: TGTGCCAGCAGTTTTAATTCTGGCCGCTACGAGCAGTACTTC. Its translation is CASSFNSGRYEQYF.

This clonotype occurred many times. V gene TRBV20-1 combines with J gene TRBJ2-7; 9 bases fit TRBD1. CDR1 is DFQATT, CDR2 SNEGSKA, per germline (reference sequence). The CDR3 consists of 12 residues. V was pared by 4 bases and J by 7 bases, with 5 bases of the junction left unmatched. The CDR3 DNA follows: TGCAGTGCTAAACAGGGGGCGGGGGAGCAGTACTTC. Protein: CSAKQGAGEQYF.

The sample holds many counts of this clonotype. The chain links TRBV7-9 to TRBJ2-7; D is undetermined. The CDR3 has 14 amino acids. The ends were cut back, 1 base at V and 1 base at J, with 8 bases in the middle. Germline V gene lookup returns CDR1 SEHNR and CDR2 FQNEAQ (reference sequence). Written as DNA, the CDR3 is TGTGCCAGCAGCTTAGGGGCCCTTTCCTACGAGCAGTACTTC. Translated, it gives CASSLGALSYEQYF.

At least ten counts were recorded for this clonotype. The CDR3 sequence: CSVLKDRGTEAFF. CDR3 nucleotide sequence: TGCAGCGTTCTAAAGGACAGGGGAACTGAAGCTTTCTTT. The chain couples TRBV29-1 to TRBJ1-1, with 9 bases lining up with TRBD1. The CDR3 totals 13 residues. The germline V gene has CDR1 SQVTM and CDR2 ANQGSEA. V gave up 5 bases and J gave up 5 bases; unmatched junction bases: 6.

The sample holds many counts of this clonotype. The chain employs TRBV7-2 and TRBJ1-6; D is undetermined. Germline V lookup: CDR1 SGHTA, CDR2 FQGNSA. V lost 5 bases and J 7 bases, leaving 9 bases between the germline ends. There are 13 residues in the CDR3. The CDR3 DNA sequence: TGTGCCAGCAGCCGTCTACCGAATTCACCCCTCCACTTT. Translation: CASSRLPNSPLHF.

Details on this clonotype: A much larger clonotype is one base distant, so this may be a read error. The chain couples TRBV6-8 to TRBJ2-5; D is uncertain. Germline assignment: CDR1 MNHGY and CDR2 SAAAGT. Trimming left V 5 bases short and J 5 bases short, with 9 bases between. CDR3 size: 12 residues. The CDR3 protein is CASSLFVETQYF. Here the CDR3 DNA reads TGTGCCAGCAGTCTCTTTGTTGAGACCCAGTACTTC.

This clonotype was seen repeatedly, ten times or more. The chain combines TRBV20-1 with TRBJ1-2; no reliable D call. Looked up from germline, CDR1 is DFQATT and CDR2 is SNEGSKA (reference sequence). V lost 0 bases to trimming and J lost 4 bases, with 15 bases between them. This CDR3 spans 15 amino acids. The CDR3 protein is CSARDPKSRAYGYTF. The CDR3 DNA sequence: TGCAGTGCTAGAGATCCAAAAAGCAGAGCCTATGGCTACACCTTC.

This clonotype has more than one count but fewer than ten. CDR3: CASSLMKGDWETQYF. The CDR3 DNA follows: TGTGCCAGCAGCTTAATGAAGGGGGATTGGGAGACCCAGTACTTC. The chain links TRBV7-3 to TRBJ2-5; weak D call: TRBD1 (6 bases). CDR3 length: 15 residues. Trimming pared 1 base from V and 5 bases from J, leaving 14 bases between. CDR1 and CDR2 from the germline V gene are SGHTA and FQGTGA.

V usage is TRBV6-2 or TRBV6-3 and J usage is TRBJ1-1; no reliable D call. Germline lookup yields CDR1 MNHEY and CDR2 SVGEGT. Trimming stripped 2 bases from V and 1 base from J, with 11 bases between. This CDR3 region has 15 residues. The CDR3 DNA reads as TGTGCCAGCAGTTACAGCACGGTTCGGAACACTGAAGCTTTCTTT. This translates into CASSYSTVRNTEAFF.

This clonotype was seen only a few times. This chain uses TRBV15 with TRBJ1-5; no firm D call. V lost 3 bases and J 3 bases, leaving 15 bases between the germline ends. Germline loops: CDR1 LNHNV, CDR2 YYDKDF (reference sequence). The CDR3 spans 16 residues. CDR3 in DNA: TGTGCCACCAGCAGCCCCGACCTTGATCCCAATCAGCCCCAGCATTTT. This codes for CATSSPDLDPNQPQHF.

About this clonotype: Possible read error: a much larger clone is one base away. This chain joins TRBV30 and TRBJ1-1, with a weak D call TRBD1 (5 bases). The V and J ends lost 2 bases and 10 bases respectively, with 11 bases between them. The CDR3 is 11 residues long. Germline CDR1 reads GTSNPN; CDR2 reads SVGIG (reference sequence). CDR3 sequence: CAWSFRGGAFF. CDR3 coding DNA: TGTGCCTGGAGTTTTCGGGGGGGAGCTTTCTTT.

In this sample, this clonotype turned up many times. The rearrangement joins TRBV28 to TRBJ2-5, with D perhaps matching TRBD1 (6 bases). V was pared by 10 bases and J by 1 base, with 10 bases between. The CDR3 sequence is 12 residues long. Germline loops: CDR1 MDHEN, CDR2 SYDVKM. Here the CDR3 DNA reads TGTGCCATCCGGGACACCCAAGAGACCCAGTACTTC. It specifies CAIRDTQETQYF.

This clonotype was seen many times. The chain recombines TRBV7-2 with TRBJ1-2; no clear D. The germline V gene encodes CDR1 SGHTA and CDR2 FQGNSA. The CDR3 loop spans 15 amino acids. V shed 4 bases and J shed 5 bases, with 17 bases lying between them. The CDR3 nucleotides read TGTGCCAGCAGCTCCTACCGGGGAGCGGAATATGGCTACACCTTC. The encoded protein is CASSSYRGAEYGYTF.

This chain links TRBV5-5 with TRBJ2-2; tentatively, D is TRBD1 or TRBD2 (6 bases each). Trimming took 7 bases from V and 5 from J, leaving 15 bases between them. CDR1 and CDR2 from the germline V gene are SGHKS and YYEKEE (reference sequence). The CDR3 has 14 amino acids. The CDR3 DNA is TGTGCCAGCGGTCCCAGGGGAGGAACCGGGGAGCTGTTTTTT. It is translated as CASGPRGGTGELFF.

The chain combines TRBV3-1 with TRBJ1-2, with D possibly TRBD1 on 6 matching bases. Looked up from germline, CDR1 is LGHDT and CDR2 is YNNKEL (reference sequence). Deletions cut 4 bases from V and 0 bases from J, with 15 bases between. The CDR3 has 16 residues. The CDR3 sequence is CASSRQGGPANYGYTF. CDR3 nucleotide sequence: TGTGCCAGCAGCCGACAAGGGGGGCCGGCTAACTATGGCTACACCTTC.

This chain links TRBV15 with TRBJ2-5, with 7 bases aligning to TRBD2. CDR3 length equals 13 residues. V dropped 10 bases and J dropped 1; count of bases not matched to a gene: 6. Looked up from germline, CDR1 is LNHNV and CDR2 is YYDKDF (reference sequence). CDR3 sequence reads: CASGGSPQETQYF. CDR3 bases: TGTGCCAGCGGCGGGAGTCCCCAAGAGACCCAGTACTTC. The whole variable domain, remainder taken from reference TRBV15 and TRBJ2-5, is DAMVIQNPRYQVTQFGKPVTLSCSQTLNHNVMYWYQQKSSQAPKLLFHYYDKDFNNEADTPDNFQSRRPNTSFCFLDIRSPGLGDTAMYLCASGGSPQETQYFGPGTRLLVL.